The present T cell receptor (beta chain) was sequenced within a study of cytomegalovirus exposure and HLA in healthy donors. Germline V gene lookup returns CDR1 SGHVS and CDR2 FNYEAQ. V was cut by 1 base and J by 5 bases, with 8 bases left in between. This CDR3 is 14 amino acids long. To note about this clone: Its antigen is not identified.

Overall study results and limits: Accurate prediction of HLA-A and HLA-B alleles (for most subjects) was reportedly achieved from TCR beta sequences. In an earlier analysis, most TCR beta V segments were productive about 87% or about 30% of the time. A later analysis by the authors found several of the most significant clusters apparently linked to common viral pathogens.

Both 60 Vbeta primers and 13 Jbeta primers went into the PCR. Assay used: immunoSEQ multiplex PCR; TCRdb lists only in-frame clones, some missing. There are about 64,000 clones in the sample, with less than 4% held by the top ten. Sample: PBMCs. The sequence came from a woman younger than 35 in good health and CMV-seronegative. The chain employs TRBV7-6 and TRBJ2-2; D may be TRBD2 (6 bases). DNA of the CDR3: TGTGCCAGCAGCTTAGTGGGGGGTACCGGGGAGCTGTTTTTT. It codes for CASSLVGGTGELFF. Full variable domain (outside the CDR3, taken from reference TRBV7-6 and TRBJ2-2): GAGVSQSPRYKVTKRGQDVALRCDPISGHVSLYWYRQALGQGPEFLTYFNYEAQQDKSGLPNDRFSAERPEGSISTLTIQRTEQRDSAMYRCASSLVGGTGELFFGEGSRLTVL.